This T cell receptor (beta chain) was retrieved from a study of T-cell memory formation after mild COVID-19. CDR3 size: 18 residues. V dropped 1 base and J dropped 7 bases, with 23 bases sitting between them. Germline V gene data show CDR1 as SEHNR and CDR2 as FQNEAQ (reference sequence). TCRdb reprocessed the 5' RACE reads via MiXCR and lists one record per CDR3 protein. The sample shows 410,000 or so distinct CDR3 sequences, 20% to 30% of them seen only once. Worth noting for this clonotype: The antigen remains unidentified.

Broader study findings: Detection of some responders pre-infection suggested pre-existing cross-reactive memory T cells participated.

The V gene is TRBV7-9, the J gene TRBJ2-1; perhaps TRBD1 as D (7 bases). This receptor was obtained from an adult woman who had mild COVID-19 (a few samples of this study predate the infection). Cell type and time point are not known. Sample: PBMCs or a T cell subset sorted from them (not recorded which). DNA for the CDR3: TGTGCCAGCAGCTTAGTGTCCGCCGGAGGGGGCAGGGGGAATGAGCAGTTCTTC. Its protein product is CASSLVSAGGGRGNEQFF.